Listed below are T cell receptor beta chains from one sample, sequenced in a study of radiation and T cells in renal cell carcinoma. Only in-frame clones appear in the TCRdb table, and some are missing; sequencing was by immunoSEQ multiplex PCR. The data show about 150,000 clones, 88% seen once. Sequences were derived from blood, sampled from a patient whose treatment included radiotherapy and nephrectomy. The receptors here all came from a woman aged 70-85 years with renal cell carcinoma. Both conserved end residues are part of each CDR3. The D gene is left open where the match is weak. Size is omitted from some rows. Given values are once, few, many or a class for expanded clones.

TRBJ1-6 TRBV30 . . CAWSVAENSPLHF TGTGCCTGGAGTGTCGCGGAGAATTCACCCCTCCACTTT
TRBJ1-3 TRBV29-1 . . CSVEDQGSYSGNTIYF TGCAGCGTTGAAGATCAGGGCAGCTACTCTGGAAACACCATATATTTT
TRBJ2-7 TRBV19 . few CASPRASYEQYF TGTGCCAGCCCCCGGGCCTCTTACGAGCAGTACTTC
TRBJ2-1 TRBV19 . . CASRLDSSYNEQFF TGTGCCAGTAGGCTTGACAGCTCCTACAATGAGCAGTTCTTC
TRBJ1-5 TRBV5-8 . . CASSFGQISNQPQHF TGTGCCAGCAGTTTTGGACAGATTAGCAATCAGCCCCAGCATTTT
TRBJ2-7 TRBV30 . once CALTGLTYEQYF TGTGCCTTAACGGGCCTTACCTACGAGCAGTACTTC
TRBJ2-3 TRBV27 . . CASSRTQADTQYF TGTGCCAGCAGTAGGACGCAGGCAGATACGCAGTATTTT
TRBJ1-5 TRBV19 TRBD1 . CASSIVSAGGQPQHF TGTGCCAGTAGTATAGTTTCGGCAGGGGGTCAGCCCCAGCATTTT
TRBJ2-2 TRBV11-2 TRBD1 . CASSLNRGSNTGELFF TGTGCCAGCAGCTTGAACAGGGGTTCGAACACCGGGGAGCTGTTTTTT
TRBJ1-1 TRBV28 . . CASSFSGAKTEAFF TGTGCCAGCAGTTTTTCAGGGGCGAAAACTGAAGCTTTCTTT
TRBJ1-6 TRBV25-1 TRBD1 once CASSPSPGQGAYNSPLHF TGTGCCAGCAGCCCCTCCCCCGGACAGGGGGCCTATAATTCACCCCTCCACTTT